The 10 T cell receptor beta chains reported below all come from one sample, sequenced in a study of blood T cells in healthy people across ages. It was with a sample-barcoded 5' primer and a J-beta primer mix that a second PCR of roughly 6 to 11 cycles was run. TCRdb analysed the 5' RACE reads with MiXCR anew, one entry per CDR3 protein. Of some 890,000 distinct CDR3 sequences in the sample, almost 30% are singletons; the top ten hold about 10%. The same sample was also used in a study of T cells of mothers and their children.

The sequenced sample was blood. The receptors were gathered from a middle-aged woman in good health.

V gene TRBV7-9 combines with J gene TRBJ1-5; perhaps TRBD1 as D (6 bases). The CDR3 loop spans 16 amino acids. Deletions cut 5 bases from V and 4 bases from J, with 18 bases between. Looked up from germline, CDR1 is SEHNR and CDR2 is FQNEAQ (reference sequence). As DNA, the CDR3 is TGTGCCAGCAGCGATGATCTTGGACAGAGAAATCAGCCCCAGCATTTT. Protein product: CASSDDLGQRNQPQHF.

Only a few counts were recorded for this clonotype. The chain uses TRBV28 and TRBJ2-4; D unresolved. Germline V gene sequence: CDR1 MDHEN, CDR2 SYDVKM. The CDR3 has 13 residues. Between the trimmed V and J ends, which lost 5 bases and 4 bases, there was a span of 9 bases. The CDR3 loop reads CASSLTLKNIQYF. In DNA, the CDR3 is TGTGCCAGCAGTCTTACCCTGAAAAACATTCAGTACTTC.

The V call is TRBV18, the J call TRBJ2-7; the D gene could be TRBD1 or TRBD2 (6 bases each). The CDR3 spans 13 residues. Germline V gene data show CDR1 as KGHSH and CDR2 as LQKENI. Trimming took 5 bases from V and 2 from J, leaving 10 bases between them. The CDR3 is CASSAGHAYEQYF. CDR3 sequence (DNA): TGTGCCAGCTCAGCGGGACATGCCTACGAGCAGTACTTC.

This clonotype was observed many times. The rearrangement links TRBV7-6 to TRBJ2-1; 9 bases align to TRBD2. V trimming: 3 bases; J trimming: 7 bases; junction bases outside the gene matches: 10. There are 16 residues in the CDR3. Germline V CDR1 and CDR2: SGHVS, FNYEAQ. In DNA form, the CDR3 reads TGTGCCAGCAGCTTGGGGGGAGGGACTAGCATTAATGAGCAGTTCTTC. Its protein is CASSLGGGTSINEQFF. Together with reference TRBV7-6 and TRBJ2-1, the CDR3 gives the full variable domain: GAGVSQSPRYKVTKRGQDVALRCDPISGHVSLYWYRQALGQGPEFLTYFNYEAQQDKSGLPNDRFSAERPEGSISTLTIQRTEQRDSAMYRCASSLGGGTSINEQFFGPGTRLTVL.

This clonotype was found a few times. The gene calls are TRBV20-1 and TRBJ2-1; 9 nucleotides match TRBD2. Trimming removed 3 bases from V and 1 base from J; junction bases left unmatched: 4. The CDR3 totals 15 residues. Germline-derived CDR1 and CDR2 are DFQATT and SNEGSKA (reference sequence). The CDR3 sequence: CSASEAGGSYNEQFF. CDR3 in DNA: TGCAGTGCTAGCGAGGCGGGGGGGTCCTACAATGAGCAGTTCTTC.

V gene TRBV3-1 combines with J gene TRBJ2-3, with 9 bases matching TRBD2. V was clipped by 9 bases and J by 4 bases; unmatched bases: 11. Germline V gene data show CDR1 as LGHDT and CDR2 as YNNKEL (reference sequence). This CDR3 is built from 15 residues. Written as DNA, the CDR3 is TGTGCCAGTAGGGTCCGAGCGGGGGGAGCAGATACGCAGTATTTT. The encoded protein is CASRVRAGGADTQYF.

This chain connects TRBV30 to TRBJ1-2; D ambiguous. The CDR3 contains 17 residues. CDR1 is GTSNPN and CDR2 is SVGIG in the germline V gene (reference sequence). V was pared by 2 bases and J by 8 bases, with 27 bases between. The CDR3 protein is CAWSSSTGHLLGKGYTF. As DNA, the CDR3 is TGTGCCTGGAGTAGTAGTACGGGCCACCTTCTGGGGAAGGGCTACACCTTC.

This clonotype was detected only a few times. The rearrangement joins TRBV5-1 to TRBJ2-5; TRBD2 matches at 14 bases. The germline gives CDR1 SGHRS, CDR2 YFSETQ. There are 17 residues in the CDR3. V was clipped by 4 bases and J by 5 bases; unmatched bases: 10. The CDR3, as DNA: TGCGCCAGCAGCCCTTGGACTAGCGGGGGGTTTGAGGAGACCCAGTACTTC. This gives the protein CASSPWTSGGFEETQYF.

This clonotype was recorded a few times. This chain links TRBV20-1 with TRBJ2-1; D unresolved. The CDR3 runs 17 residues. Germline loops: CDR1 DFQATT, CDR2 SNEGSKA (reference sequence). Trimming removed 3 bases from V and 4 bases from J, with 22 bases in between. The CDR3 sequence is CSASNLWEIQLYNEQFF. The DNA of the CDR3 is TGCAGTGCTAGCAATTTATGGGAAATACAGCTATACAATGAGCAGTTCTTC.

J is TRBJ2-7 and V is TRBV21-1; the DNA was not compared with TRBD1, the D call given in the table. TRBV21-1 is tagged as a pseudogene. CDR3 length equals 15 residues. CDR3 region: CASPQTGTEDYEQYF. The CDR3 nucleotides are TGTGCCAGCCCACAAACCGGGACAGAAGACTACGAGCAGTACTTC.